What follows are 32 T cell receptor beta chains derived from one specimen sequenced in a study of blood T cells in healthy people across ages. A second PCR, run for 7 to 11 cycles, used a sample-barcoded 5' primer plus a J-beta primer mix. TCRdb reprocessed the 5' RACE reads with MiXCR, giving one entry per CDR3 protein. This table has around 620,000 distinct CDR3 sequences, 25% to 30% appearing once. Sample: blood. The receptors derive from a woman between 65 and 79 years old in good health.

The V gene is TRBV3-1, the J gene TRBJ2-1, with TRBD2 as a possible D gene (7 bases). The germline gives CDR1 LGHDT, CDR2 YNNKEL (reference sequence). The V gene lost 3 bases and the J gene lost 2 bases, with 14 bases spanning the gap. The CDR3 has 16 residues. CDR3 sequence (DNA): TGTGCCAGCAGCCAGCTTCGGGGGGCCACCTACAATGAGCAGTTCTTC. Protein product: CASSQLRGATYNEQFF.

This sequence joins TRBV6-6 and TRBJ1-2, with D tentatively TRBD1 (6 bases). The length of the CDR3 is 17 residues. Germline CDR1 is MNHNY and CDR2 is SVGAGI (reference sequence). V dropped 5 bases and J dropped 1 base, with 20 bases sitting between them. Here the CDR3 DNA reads TGTGCCAGCAGTCCCAACCCAATAGGGGGGAATAACTATGGCTACACCTTC. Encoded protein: CASSPNPIGGNNYGYTF.

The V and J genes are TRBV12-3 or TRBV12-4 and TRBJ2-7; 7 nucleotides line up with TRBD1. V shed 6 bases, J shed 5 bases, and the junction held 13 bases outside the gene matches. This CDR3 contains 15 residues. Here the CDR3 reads CASSYPDRSRHEQYF. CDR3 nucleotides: TGTGCCAGCAGCTACCCGGACAGGAGCAGGCACGAGCAGTACTTC.

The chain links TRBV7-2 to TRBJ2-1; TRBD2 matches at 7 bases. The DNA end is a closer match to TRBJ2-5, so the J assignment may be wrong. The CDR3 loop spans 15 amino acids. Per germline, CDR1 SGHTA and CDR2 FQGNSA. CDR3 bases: TGTGCCAGCAGCTTAGTTTGGGGGGGGTTGGAGACCCAGTACTTC. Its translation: CASSLVWGGLETQYF.

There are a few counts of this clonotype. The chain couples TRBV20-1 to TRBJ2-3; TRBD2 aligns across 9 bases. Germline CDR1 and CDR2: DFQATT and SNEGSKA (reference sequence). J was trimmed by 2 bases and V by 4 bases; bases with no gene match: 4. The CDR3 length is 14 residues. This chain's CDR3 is CSATLAGPTDTQYF. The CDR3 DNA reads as TGCAGTGCTACACTAGCGGGCCCCACAGATACGCAGTATTTT.

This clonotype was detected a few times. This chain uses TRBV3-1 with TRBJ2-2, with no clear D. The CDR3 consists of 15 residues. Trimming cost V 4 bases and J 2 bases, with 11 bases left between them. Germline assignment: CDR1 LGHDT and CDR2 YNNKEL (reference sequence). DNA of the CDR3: TGTGCCAGCAGCCTTCCTACTCGAAACACCGGGGAGCTGTTTTTT. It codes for CASSLPTRNTGELFF.

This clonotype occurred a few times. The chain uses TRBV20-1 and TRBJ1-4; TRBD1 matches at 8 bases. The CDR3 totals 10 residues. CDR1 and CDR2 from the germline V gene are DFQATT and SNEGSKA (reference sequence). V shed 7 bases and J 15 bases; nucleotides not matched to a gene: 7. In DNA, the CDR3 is TGCAGTGTCATAGGACAGGGAATGTTTTTT. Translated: CSVIGQGMFF.

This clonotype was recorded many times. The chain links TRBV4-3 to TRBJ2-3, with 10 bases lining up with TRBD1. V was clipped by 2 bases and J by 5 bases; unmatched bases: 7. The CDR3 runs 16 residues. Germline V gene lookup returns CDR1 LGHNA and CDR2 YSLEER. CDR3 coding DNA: TGCGCCAGCAGCCAAACTGACAGGGGGCAGGTAGATACGCAGTATTTT. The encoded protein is CASSQTDRGQVDTQYF.

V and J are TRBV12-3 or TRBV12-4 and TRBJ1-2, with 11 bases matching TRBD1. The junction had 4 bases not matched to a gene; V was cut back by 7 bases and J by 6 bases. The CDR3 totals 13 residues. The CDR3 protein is CASMPDRGHGYTF. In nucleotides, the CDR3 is TGTGCCAGCATGCCGGACAGGGGGCATGGCTACACCTTC.

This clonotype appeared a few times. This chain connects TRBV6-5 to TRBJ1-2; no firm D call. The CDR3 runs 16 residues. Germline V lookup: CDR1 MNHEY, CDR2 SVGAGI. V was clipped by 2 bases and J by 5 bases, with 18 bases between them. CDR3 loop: CASSYAGGIPLYGYTF. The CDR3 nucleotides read TGTGCCAGCAGTTACGCAGGAGGGATCCCGCTTTATGGCTACACCTTC.

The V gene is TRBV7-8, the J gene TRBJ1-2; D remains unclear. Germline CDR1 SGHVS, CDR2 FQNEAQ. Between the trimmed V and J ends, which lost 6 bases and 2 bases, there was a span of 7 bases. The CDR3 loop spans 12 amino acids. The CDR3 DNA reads TGTGCCAGCAGTCAACAGAACTATGGCTACACCTTC. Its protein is CASSQQNYGYTF.

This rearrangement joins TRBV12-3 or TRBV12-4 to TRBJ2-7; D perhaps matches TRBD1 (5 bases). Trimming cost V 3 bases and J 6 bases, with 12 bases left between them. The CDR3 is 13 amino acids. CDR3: CASSFQGLSEQYF. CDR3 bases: TGTGCCAGCAGTTTCCAGGGTCTTAGCGAGCAGTACTTC.

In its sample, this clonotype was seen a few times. CDR3 residues: CASSLAGQRHSPLHF. Here the CDR3 DNA reads TGTGCCAGCAGCTTAGCGGGACAGAGACATTCACCCCTCCACTTT. V gene TRBV11-1 combines with J gene TRBJ1-6; TRBD1 matches at 7 bases. The CDR3 has 15 residues. Trimming took 0 bases from V and 8 from J; bases not matched to a gene: 4. In germline, CDR1 is SGHAT, CDR2 FQDESV (reference sequence).

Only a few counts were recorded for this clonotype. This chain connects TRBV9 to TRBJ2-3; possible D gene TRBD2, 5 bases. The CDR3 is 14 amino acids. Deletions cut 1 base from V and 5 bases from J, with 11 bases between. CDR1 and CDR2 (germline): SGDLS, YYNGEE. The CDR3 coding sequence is TGTGCCAGCAGCGTAATGACCGAGGGAGATACGCAGTATTTT. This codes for CASSVMTEGDTQYF.

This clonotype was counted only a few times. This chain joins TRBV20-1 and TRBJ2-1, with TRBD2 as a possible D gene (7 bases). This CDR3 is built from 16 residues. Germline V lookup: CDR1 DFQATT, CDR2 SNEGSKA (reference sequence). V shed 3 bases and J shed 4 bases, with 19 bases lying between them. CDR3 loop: CSARAPGRGPYNEQFF. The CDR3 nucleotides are TGCAGTGCTAGGGCCCCAGGGCGGGGGCCTTACAATGAGCAGTTCTTC.

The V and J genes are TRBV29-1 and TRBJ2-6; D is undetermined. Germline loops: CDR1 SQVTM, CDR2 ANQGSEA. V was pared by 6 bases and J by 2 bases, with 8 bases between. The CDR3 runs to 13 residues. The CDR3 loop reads CSVAGTGANVLTF. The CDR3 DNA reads TGCAGCGTCGCAGGAACTGGGGCCAACGTCCTGACTTTC.

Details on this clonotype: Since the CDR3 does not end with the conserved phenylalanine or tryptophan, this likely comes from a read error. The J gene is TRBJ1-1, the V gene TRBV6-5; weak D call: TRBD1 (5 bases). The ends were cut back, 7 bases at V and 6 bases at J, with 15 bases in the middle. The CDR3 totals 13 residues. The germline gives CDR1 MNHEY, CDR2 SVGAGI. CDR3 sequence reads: CASIMTPGSEAFL. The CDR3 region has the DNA TGTGCCAGCATTATGACCCCAGGGTCTGAAGCTTTCCTT.

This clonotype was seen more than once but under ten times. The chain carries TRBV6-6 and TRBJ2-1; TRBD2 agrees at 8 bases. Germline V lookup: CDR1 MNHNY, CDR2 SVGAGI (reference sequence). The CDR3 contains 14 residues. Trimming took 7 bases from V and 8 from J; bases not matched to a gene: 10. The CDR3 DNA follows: TGTGCCAGCACCCTCGGCGGGGGGTATGATGAGCAGTTCTTC. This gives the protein CASTLGGGYDEQFF.

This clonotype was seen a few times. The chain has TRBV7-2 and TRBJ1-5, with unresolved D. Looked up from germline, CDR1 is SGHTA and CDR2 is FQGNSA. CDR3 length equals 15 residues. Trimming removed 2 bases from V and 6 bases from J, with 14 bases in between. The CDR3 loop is CASSLRGRSAQPQHF. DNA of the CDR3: TGTGCCAGCAGCTTACGGGGTCGGAGCGCTCAGCCCCAGCATTTT.

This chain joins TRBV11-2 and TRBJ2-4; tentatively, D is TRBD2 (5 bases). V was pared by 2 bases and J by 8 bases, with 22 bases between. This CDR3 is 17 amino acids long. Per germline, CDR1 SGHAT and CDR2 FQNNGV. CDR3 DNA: TGTGCCAGCAGCTTAAGGTCCTTTTCCCGGGGATGGGACATTCAGTACTTC. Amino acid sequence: CASSLRSFSRGWDIQYF.

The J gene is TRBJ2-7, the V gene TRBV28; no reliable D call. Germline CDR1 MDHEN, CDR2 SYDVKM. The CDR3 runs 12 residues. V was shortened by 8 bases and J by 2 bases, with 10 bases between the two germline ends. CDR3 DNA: TGTGCCAGCCGGGCCGCCCCCTACGAGCAGTACTTC. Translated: CASRAAPYEQYF.

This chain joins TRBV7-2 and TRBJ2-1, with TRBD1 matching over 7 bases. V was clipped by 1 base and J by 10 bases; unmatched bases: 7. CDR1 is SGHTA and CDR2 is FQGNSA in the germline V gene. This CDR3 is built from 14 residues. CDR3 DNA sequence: TGTGCCAGCAGCTTAGAACAGGGGCTGAAGGAGCAGTTCTTC. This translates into CASSLEQGLKEQFF.

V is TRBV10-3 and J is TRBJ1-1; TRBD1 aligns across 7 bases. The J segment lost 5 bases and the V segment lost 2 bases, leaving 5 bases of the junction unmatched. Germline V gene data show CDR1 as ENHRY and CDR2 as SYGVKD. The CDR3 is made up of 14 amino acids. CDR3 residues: CAISEVQGGTEAFF. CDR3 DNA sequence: TGTGCCATCAGTGAGGTCCAGGGGGGGACTGAAGCTTTCTTT.

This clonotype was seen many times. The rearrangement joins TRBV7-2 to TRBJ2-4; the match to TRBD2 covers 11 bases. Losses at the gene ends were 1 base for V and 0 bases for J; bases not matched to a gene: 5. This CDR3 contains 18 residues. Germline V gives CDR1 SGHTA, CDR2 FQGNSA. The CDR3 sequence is CASSLDGLAGIAKNIQYF. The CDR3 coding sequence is TGTGCCAGCAGCTTAGATGGACTAGCGGGTATAGCCAAAAACATTCAGTACTTC.

The CDR3 spells CAISESRDRGRIYTEAFF. The CDR3 nucleotides are TGTGCCATCAGTGAGTCCCGGGACAGGGGGCGCATCTACACTGAAGCTTTCTTT. The chain joins TRBV10-3 to TRBJ1-1, with 12 bases that match TRBD1. CDR1 is ENHRY, CDR2 SYGVKD, per germline. V gave up 0 bases and J gave up 3 bases; unmatched junction bases: 8. This CDR3 region has 18 residues.

This CDR3 is CASSYNRSGSRDQPQHF. The CDR3 nucleotides read TGTGCCAGCAGTTACAACCGATCAGGGTCTCGGGATCAGCCCCAGCATTTT. The rearrangement links TRBV6-5 to TRBJ1-5; weak D call: TRBD1 (5 bases). V lost 2 bases to trimming and J lost 5 bases, with 19 bases between them. CDR1 MNHEY and CDR2 SVGAGI come from the germline V gene. CDR3 size: 17 residues.

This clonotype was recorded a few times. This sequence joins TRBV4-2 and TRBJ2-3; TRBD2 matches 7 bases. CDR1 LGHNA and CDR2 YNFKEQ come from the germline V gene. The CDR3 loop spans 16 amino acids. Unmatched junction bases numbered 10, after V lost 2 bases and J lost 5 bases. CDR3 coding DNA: TGTGCCAGCAGCCAACCCTTAGCGGGCGGGGGAGATACGCAGTATTTT. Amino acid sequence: CASSQPLAGGGDTQYF.

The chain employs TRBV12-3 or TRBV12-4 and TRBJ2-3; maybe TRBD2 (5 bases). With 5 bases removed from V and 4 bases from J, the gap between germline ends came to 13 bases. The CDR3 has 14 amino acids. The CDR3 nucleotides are TGTGCCAGCAGTACTAGAGAGGGTGCAGATACGCAGTATTTT. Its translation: CASSTREGADTQYF.

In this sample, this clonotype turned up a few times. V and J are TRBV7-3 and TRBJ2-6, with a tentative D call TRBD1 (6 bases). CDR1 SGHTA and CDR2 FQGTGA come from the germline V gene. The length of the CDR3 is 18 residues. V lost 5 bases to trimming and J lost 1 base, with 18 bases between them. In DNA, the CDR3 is TGTGCCAGCAGCCTAATGTTGGGACACAGGTCTGGGGCCAACGTCCTGACTTTC. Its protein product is CASSLMLGHRSGANVLTF.

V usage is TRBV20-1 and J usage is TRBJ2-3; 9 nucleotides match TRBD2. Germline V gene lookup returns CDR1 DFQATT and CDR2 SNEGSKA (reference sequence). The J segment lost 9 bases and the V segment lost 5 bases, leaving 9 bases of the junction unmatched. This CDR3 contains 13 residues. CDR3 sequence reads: CSAFSGGPRTQYF. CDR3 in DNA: TGCAGTGCTTTTAGCGGGGGCCCGCGGACGCAGTATTTT.

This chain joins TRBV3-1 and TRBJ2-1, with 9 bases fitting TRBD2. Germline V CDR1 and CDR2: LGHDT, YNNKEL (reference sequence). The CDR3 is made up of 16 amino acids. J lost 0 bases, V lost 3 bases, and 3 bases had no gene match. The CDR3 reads CASSQGGGASYNEQFF. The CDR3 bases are TGTGCCAGCAGCCAGGGCGGGGGGGCCTCCTACAATGAGCAGTTCTTC.

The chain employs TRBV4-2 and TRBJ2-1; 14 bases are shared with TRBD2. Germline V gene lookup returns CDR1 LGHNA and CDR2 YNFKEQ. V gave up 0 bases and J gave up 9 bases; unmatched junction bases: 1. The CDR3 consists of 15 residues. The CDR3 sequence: CASSQETSGGVEQFF. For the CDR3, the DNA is TGTGCCAGCAGCCAAGAGACTAGCGGGGGGGTTGAGCAGTTCTTC.